The entry below describes one TCR beta chain. The CDR3 sequence is 17 residues long. The germline V gene encodes CDR1 SGHRS and CDR2 YFSETQ. The ends lost 2 bases at V and 5 bases at J; junction bases unmatched: 10. This sample is part of a study of blood T cell repertoires in COVID-19. Turning to the study itself: Acute and convalescent COVID-19 specimens originated in the United States, Italy and Spain. The cDNA or gDNA used as material had been derived from T cells, B-cell-depleted T cells, or PBMCs.

This table comes from immunoSEQ multiplex PCR, and its TCRdb copy is limited to in-frame clones, with some not included. The sample contains 100,000 to 130,000 clones, approximately 80% of which appear only once. The sequencing input was peripheral blood. This chain connects TRBV5-1 to TRBJ2-2; 9 positions agree with TRBD1. The source is a man in his sixties or seventies with acute or convalescent COVID-19. CDR3 protein: CASSLTGQGRITGELFF. CDR3 DNA sequence: TGCGCCAGCAGCTTAACGGGACAGGGCCGTATTACCGGGGAGCTGTTTTTT.